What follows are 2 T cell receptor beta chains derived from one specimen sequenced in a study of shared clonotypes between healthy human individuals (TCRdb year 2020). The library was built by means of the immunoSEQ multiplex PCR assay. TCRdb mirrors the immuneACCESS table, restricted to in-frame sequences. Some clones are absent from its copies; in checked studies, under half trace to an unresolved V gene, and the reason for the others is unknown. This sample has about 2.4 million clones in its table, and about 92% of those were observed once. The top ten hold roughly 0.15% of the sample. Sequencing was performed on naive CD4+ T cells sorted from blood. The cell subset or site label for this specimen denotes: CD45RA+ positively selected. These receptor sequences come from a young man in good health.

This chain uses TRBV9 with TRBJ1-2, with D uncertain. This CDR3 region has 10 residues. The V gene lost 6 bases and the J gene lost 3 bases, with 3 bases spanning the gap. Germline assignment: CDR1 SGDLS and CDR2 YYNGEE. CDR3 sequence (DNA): TGTGCCAGCACTCACTATGGCTACACCTTC. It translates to CASTHYGYTF.

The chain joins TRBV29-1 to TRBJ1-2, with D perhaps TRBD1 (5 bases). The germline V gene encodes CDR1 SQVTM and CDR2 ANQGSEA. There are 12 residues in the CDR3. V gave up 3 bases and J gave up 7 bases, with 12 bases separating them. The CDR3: CSVDGAGGGYTF. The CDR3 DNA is TGCAGCGTTGACGGAGCGGGGGGTGGCTACACCTTC. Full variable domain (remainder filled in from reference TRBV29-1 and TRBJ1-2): SAVISQKPSRDICQRGTSLTIQCQVDSQVTMMFWYRQQPGQSLTLIATANQGSEATYESGFVIDKFPISRPNLTFSTLTVSNMSPEDSSIYLCSVDGAGGGYTFGSGTRLTVV.